This entry lists 12 T cell receptor beta chains sequenced from one sample in a study of T cells in Graves' hyperthyroidism and ophthalmopathy. The source material, RNA transcripts, was used to amplify TCR beta CDR3 regions. The HTBI primer set served for first-round RT-PCR of the TCR CDR3. TCRdb redid the calling of the multiplex PCR reads with MiXCR, one entry per CDR3 protein. This sample yields approximately 400,000 distinct CDR3 sequences, of which around 14% are seen a single time; just under 8% belongs to the top ten. Source material: blood. The receptors come from a woman aged 18-29 years with Graves' hyperthyroidism.

The rearrangement links TRBV4-1 to TRBJ2-7, with a tentative D call TRBD1 (6 bases). The V gene lost 0 bases and the J gene lost 2 bases, with 17 bases spanning the gap. This CDR3 region has 17 residues. Germline CDR1 is MGHRA and CDR2 is YSYEKL. CDR3 DNA: TGCGCCAGCAGCCAAGATCCCCTCGACAGGCCGCCCTACGAGCAGTACTTC. This codes for CASSQDPLDRPPYEQYF.

As regards this clonotype: This may stem from a read error, because a much larger clone lies one nucleotide away. The V call is TRBV19, the J call TRBJ1-1; unclear D gene. The germline V gene has CDR1 LNHDA and CDR2 SQIVND (reference sequence). The CDR3 has 14 amino acids. CDR3 nucleotides: TGTGCCAGTAGTCTCACGACGGTGAACACTGAAGCTCTCTTT. It translates to CASSLTTVNTEALF.

The chain uses TRBV4-1 and TRBJ2-3; perhaps D is TRBD1 or TRBD2 (5 bases each). The germline gives CDR1 MGHRA, CDR2 YSYEKL. The CDR3 runs 16 residues. Trimming left V 3 bases short and J 7 bases short, with 20 bases between. The CDR3 DNA is TGCGCCAGCAGCCAGCCCCCCCGAGTCTGGGGGAATACGCAGTATTTT. This gives the protein CASSQPPRVWGNTQYF.

This clonotype was counted between two and nine times. The chain has TRBV6-1 and TRBJ2-7; tentatively, D is TRBD1 (5 bases). The CDR3 length is 15 residues. V gave up 5 bases and J gave up 2 bases, with 16 bases separating them. Per germline, CDR1 MNHNS and CDR2 SASEGT. The CDR3 reads CASSTPRQGTYEQYF. In DNA form, the CDR3 reads TGTGCCAGCAGTACCCCTCGCCAGGGAACCTACGAGCAGTACTTC.

This clonotype was counted at least ten times. The gene calls are TRBV5-1 and TRBJ2-7; TRBD2 aligns across 13 bases. The junction had 13 bases not matched to a gene; V was cut back by 0 bases and J by 4 bases. CDR1 and CDR2 (germline): SGHRS, YFSETQ. The CDR3 is 19 residues long. The CDR3 protein is CASSLGTGEETSGRYEQYF. Written as DNA, the CDR3 is TGCGCCAGCAGCTTGGGGACAGGTGAAGAGACTAGCGGGAGGTACGAGCAGTACTTC.

In its sample, this clonotype was seen a few times. The V and J genes are TRBV12-5 and TRBJ2-2; D possibly corresponds to TRBD2 (5 bases). CDR3 length: 16 residues. The germline gives CDR1 LGHNT, CDR2 FRNRAP. The germline V and J ends were trimmed by 3 bases and 0 bases, with 11 bases remaining between them. CDR3 protein: CASGLVSGANTGELFF. CDR3 DNA: TGTGCTAGTGGTTTAGTAAGCGGAGCGAACACCGGGGAGCTGTTTTTT.

Ten or more counts support this clonotype. The rearrangement uses TRBV4-1 and TRBJ2-7; the match to TRBD1 covers 9 bases. Unmatched junction bases numbered 6, after V lost 1 base and J lost 5 bases. The CDR3 sequence is 15 residues long. CDR1 and CDR2 (germline): MGHRA, YSYEKL. The DNA of the CDR3 is TGCGCCAGCAGCCAAGTGGGACAGGGACCCCACGAGCAGTACTTC. Residues: CASSQVGQGPHEQYF.

Ten or more counts support this clonotype. The chain couples TRBV20-1 to TRBJ2-3, with TRBD2 matching over 8 bases. V was clipped by 1 base and J by 4 bases; unmatched bases: 10. This CDR3 comprises 16 residues. Germline V CDR1 and CDR2: DFQATT, SNEGSKA (reference sequence). The CDR3 region is CSARAPGGARADTQYF. CDR3 DNA sequence: TGCAGTGCTAGAGCCCCCGGGGGGGCCAGGGCAGATACGCAGTATTTT.

Turning to this clonotype: With a much larger clone just one base away, this may be a read error. The V gene is TRBV12-5, the J gene TRBJ2-7, with D unclear. The CDR3 totals 13 residues. Germline CDR1 LGHNT, CDR2 FRNRAP. V lost 3 bases to trimming and J lost 7 bases, with 13 bases between them. The CDR3 DNA reads as TGTGCTAGTGGTTTTGACGGGTGGGGTGAGCAGTACTTC. It translates to CASGFDGWGEQYF.

This clonotype was found a few times. The chain combines TRBV7-9 with TRBJ1-4, with D perhaps TRBD1 (6 bases). V lost 7 bases to trimming and J lost 7 bases, with 16 bases between them. The CDR3 totals 14 residues. Germline lookup yields CDR1 SEHNR and CDR2 FQNEAQ (reference sequence). The CDR3 spells CASKGTQGGEKLFF. CDR3 bases: TGTGCCAGCAAAGGAACCCAAGGGGGTGAAAAACTGTTTTTT. Combining the CDR3 with reference TRBV7-9 and TRBJ1-4 gives the whole variable domain DTGVSQNPRHKITKRGQNVTFRCDPISEHNRLYWYRQTLGQGPEFLTYFQNEAQLEKSRLLSDRFSAERPKGSFSTLEIQRTEQGDSAMYLCASKGTQGGEKLFFGSGTQLSVL.

This clonotype showed up just once. CDR3 loop: CASKDGPSEAFF. CDR3 nucleotide sequence: TGTGCCAGTAAGGACGGTCCTTCTGAAGCTTTCTTT. The V and J genes are TRBV19 and TRBJ1-1; D not certain. The V gene lost 7 bases and the J gene lost 6 bases, with 12 bases spanning the gap. CDR3 length equals 12 residues. Looked up from germline, CDR1 is LNHDA and CDR2 is SQIVND (reference sequence).

The genes are TRBV6-2 or TRBV6-3 and TRBJ1-5; 10 bases match TRBD1. Germline CDR1 is MNHEY and CDR2 is SVGEGT. The CDR3 spans 19 residues. The V segment lost 5 bases and the J segment 2 bases; nucleotides outside the gene matches: 15. The CDR3 bases are TGTGCCAGCAGTCAGACCGGGACAGGGGCGATTTTTGGCAATCAGCCCCAGCATTTT. Encoded protein: CASSQTGTGAIFGNQPQHF.